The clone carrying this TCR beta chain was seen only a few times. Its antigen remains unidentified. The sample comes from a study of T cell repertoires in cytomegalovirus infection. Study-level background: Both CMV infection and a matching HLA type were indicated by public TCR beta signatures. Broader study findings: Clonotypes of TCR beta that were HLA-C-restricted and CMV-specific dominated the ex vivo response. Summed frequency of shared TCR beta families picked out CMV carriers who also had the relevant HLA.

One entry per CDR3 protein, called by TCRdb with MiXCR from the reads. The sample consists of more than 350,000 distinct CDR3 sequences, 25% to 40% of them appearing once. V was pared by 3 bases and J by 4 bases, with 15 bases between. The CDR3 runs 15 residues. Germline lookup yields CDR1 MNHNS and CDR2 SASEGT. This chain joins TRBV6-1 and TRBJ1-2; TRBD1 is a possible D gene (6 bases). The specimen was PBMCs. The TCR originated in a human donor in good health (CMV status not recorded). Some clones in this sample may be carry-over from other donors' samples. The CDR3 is CASSDYADSSYGYTF. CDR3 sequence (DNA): TGTGCCAGCAGTGATTACGCGGACAGCAGCTATGGCTACACCTTC.